The 23 T cell receptor beta chains below all came from one sample that was sequenced in a study of response to subunit inactivated influenza vaccine. TCRdb reprocessed the RT-PCR reads with MiXCR, giving one entry per CDR3 protein. Among approximately 170,000 distinct CDR3 sequences listed, about an eighth were seen once. Separately, the same data were catalogued under a study of T cells expressing NK-cell markers. That report adds: TCR beta libraries carry UMIs added by 5'RACE template switching.

The sequencing here drew on CD8+ T cells sorted from PBMCs, taken 12 days after vaccination. These receptors were collected from a man aged 50 to 60 who received an inactivated influenza vaccine.

This rearrangement joins TRBV7-9 to TRBJ1-2; D is uncertain. CDR3 length: 11 residues. Trimming removed 5 bases from V and 3 bases from J, with 4 bases in between. Germline V gives CDR1 SEHNR, CDR2 FQNEAQ (reference sequence). CDR3 nucleotide sequence: TGTGCCAGCAGCCCGGACTATGGCTACACCTTC. It yields the protein CASSPDYGYTF.

The chain uses TRBV27 and TRBJ2-1; D ambiguous. The CDR3 contains 12 residues. V was clipped by 1 base and J by 10 bases, with 8 bases between them. Per germline, CDR1 MNHEY and CDR2 SMNVEV (reference sequence). In DNA form, the CDR3 reads TGTGCCAGCAGTTTATTTCGCGGCGAGCAGTTCTTC. Translating it yields CASSLFRGEQFF.

This clonotype turned up a few times. The V call is TRBV5-1, the J call TRBJ2-7; 7 nucleotides align to TRBD1. Per germline, CDR1 SGHRS and CDR2 YFSETQ. CDR3 length: 13 amino acids. The junction had 5 bases not matched to a gene; V was cut back by 1 base and J by 7 bases. CDR3 sequence: CASSLLGQLEQYF. For the CDR3, the DNA is TGCGCCAGCAGCTTGCTGGGACAGTTGGAGCAGTACTTC.

This clonotype was counted a few times. The chain uses TRBV7-9 and TRBJ1-1; possible D gene TRBD1, 5 bases. Germline values: CDR1 SEHNR, CDR2 FQNEAQ (reference sequence). V lost 5 bases and J lost 3, with 13 bases in between. The CDR3 extends over 14 amino acids. For the CDR3, the DNA is TGTGCCAGCAGCAACCGGGACCGAGACACTGAAGCTTTCTTT. This sequence encodes CASSNRDRDTEAFF.

This clonotype was counted at least ten times. The chain couples TRBV5-6 to TRBJ2-1; TRBD2 is a possible D gene (5 bases). Between the trimmed V and J ends, which lost 2 bases and 9 bases, there was a span of 9 bases. CDR1 SGHDT and CDR2 YYEEEE come from the germline V gene. The length of the CDR3 is 12 residues. The CDR3 nucleotides read TGTGCCAGCAGCTTTCTAGCTGTTGAGCAGTTCTTC. The encoded protein is CASSFLAVEQFF. The whole variable domain, filled in from reference TRBV5-6 and TRBJ2-1, reads DAGVTQSPTHLIKTRGQQVTLRCSPKSGHDTVSWYQQALGQGPQFIFQYYEEEERQRGNFPDRFSGHQFPNYSSELNVNALLLGDSALYLCASSFLAVEQFFGPGTRLTVL.

This clonotype has a handful of counts. The gene calls are TRBV11-2 and TRBJ2-3, with D possibly TRBD2 on 7 matching bases. The CDR3 length is 17 residues. Germline CDR1 reads SGHAT; CDR2 reads FQNNGV. V lost 6 bases to trimming and J lost 2 bases, with 21 bases between them. The CDR3: CASRSLMGGTITDTQYF. In DNA, the CDR3 is TGTGCCAGCAGATCCCTTATGGGAGGGACAATCACAGATACGCAGTATTTT.

There are a few counts of this clonotype. The J gene is TRBJ2-7, the V gene TRBV28, with TRBD2 identical over 8 bases. Germline-derived CDR1 and CDR2 are MDHEN and SYDVKM. After removal of 4 bases from V and 7 bases from J, the junction contained 15 bases not matched to a gene. This CDR3 contains 16 residues. CDR3 residues: CASSSPPGLEEREQYF. DNA for the CDR3: TGTGCCAGCAGTTCACCCCCGGGACTAGAGGAGAGGGAGCAGTACTTC.

This clonotype occurred a few times. The V and J genes are TRBV11-1 and TRBJ2-6; D perhaps matches TRBD1 (6 bases). Germline assignment: CDR1 SGHAT and CDR2 FQDESV (reference sequence). The V and J ends lost 7 bases and 0 bases respectively, with 19 bases between them. The CDR3 spans 18 residues. CDR3 sequence: CASNLERDKTSGANVLTF. DNA for the CDR3: TGTGCCAGCAACCTGGAACGGGACAAAACCTCTGGGGCCAACGTCCTGACTTTC.

This clonotype has more than one count but fewer than ten. This chain joins TRBV11-2 and TRBJ2-2, with D unclear. The CDR3 has 15 amino acids. Germline V CDR1 and CDR2: SGHAT, FQNNGV. V dropped 1 base and J dropped 1 base, with 7 bases sitting between them. CDR3 loop: CASSLVVGNTGELFF. CDR3 coding DNA: TGTGCCAGCAGCTTAGTTGTGGGGAACACCGGGGAGCTGTTTTTT.

The chain links TRBV7-9 to TRBJ2-3, with 7 bases lining up with TRBD1. V lost 10 bases and J lost 2; bases outside the gene matches: 12. Germline V gene data show CDR1 as SEHNR and CDR2 as FQNEAQ (reference sequence). The length of the CDR3 is 15 residues. The CDR3 bases are TGTGCCATCGGTTCAGGGGACAGACCCACAGATACGCAGTATTTT. Translation: CAIGSGDRPTDTQYF.

This clonotype was recorded a few times. The rearrangement links TRBV6-2 or TRBV6-3 to TRBJ2-1; TRBD2 matches at 7 bases. The CDR3 has 13 amino acids. Unmatched junction bases numbered 4, after V lost 8 bases and J lost 3 bases. Looked up from germline, CDR1 is MNHEY and CDR2 is SVGEGT. DNA for the CDR3: TGTGCCAGCGAGGGCGGGAGCTACAATGAGCAGTTCTTC. Encoded protein: CASEGGSYNEQFF.

The table lists this clonotype with a few counts. The V call is TRBV20-1, the J call TRBJ2-7; TRBD2 is a possible D gene (6 bases). CDR1 is DFQATT, CDR2 SNEGSKA, per germline (reference sequence). Trimming left V 6 bases short and J 7 bases short, with 22 bases between. This CDR3 is built from 14 residues. The CDR3 DNA follows: TGCAGTGCAGTCAAAATTTCGGGGGAAGGTGAGCAGTACTTC. It encodes CSAVKISGEGEQYF.

The chain has TRBV25-1 and TRBJ2-7, with 9 bases fitting TRBD1. Germline V CDR1 and CDR2: MGHDK, SYGVNS. V shed 1 base and J 3 bases; nucleotides not matched to a gene: 13. The CDR3 is 18 residues long. The CDR3 DNA reads as TGTGCCAGCAGTGAATTCTTTTTGGGGACAGGGAAGGTCTACGAGCAGTACTTC. It is translated as CASSEFFLGTGKVYEQYF.

The sample holds a few counts of this clonotype. The gene calls are TRBV19 and TRBJ1-1; no definite D call. V lost 6 bases to trimming and J lost 0 bases, with 14 bases between them. Germline CDR1 and CDR2: LNHDA and SQIVND (reference sequence). CDR3 size: 15 residues. The CDR3, as DNA: TGTGCCAGTAGAAATTCGGGTATCGTGAACACTGAAGCTTTCTTT. This gives the protein CASRNSGIVNTEAFF.

This clonotype appeared a few times. The V gene is TRBV27, the J gene TRBJ2-3, with a possible D match to TRBD1 (5 bases). V was trimmed by 7 bases and J by 1 base, leaving 18 bases between them. Germline loops: CDR1 MNHEY, CDR2 SMNVEV (reference sequence). This CDR3 region has 16 residues. This CDR3 reads CASTALWGSGTDTQYF. CDR3 in DNA: TGTGCCAGCACTGCCCTCTGGGGCTCCGGCACAGATACGCAGTATTTT.

This clonotype occurred a few times. The chain employs TRBV5-1 and TRBJ2-5; 10 nucleotides match TRBD2. The CDR3 is 16 residues long. CDR1 is SGHRS, CDR2 YFSETQ, per germline. V was clipped by 2 bases and J by 1 base; unmatched bases: 5. CDR3 protein: CASSFSSGGFQETQYF. The CDR3 bases are TGCGCCAGCAGCTTTTCTAGCGGGGGATTCCAAGAGACCCAGTACTTC.

The chain employs TRBV20-1 and TRBJ2-7; TRBD1 agrees at 7 bases. J was trimmed by 2 bases and V by 6 bases; bases with no gene match: 7. This CDR3 is built from 13 residues. CDR1 and CDR2 (germline): DFQATT, SNEGSKA (reference sequence). The CDR3: CSASIGGPYEQYF. The CDR3 nucleotides are TGCAGTGCGAGTATAGGGGGCCCCTACGAGCAGTACTTC.

The CDR3 sequence: CASSYSGLATDTQYF. In DNA form, the CDR3 reads TGTGCCAGCAGTTACTCGGGGCTAGCGACAGATACGCAGTATTTT. The chain employs TRBV6-2 or TRBV6-3 and TRBJ2-3, with D possibly TRBD2 on 6 matching bases. Germline V gene lookup returns CDR1 MNHEY and CDR2 SVGEGT. The CDR3 contains 15 residues. V was cut by 0 bases and J by 3 bases, with 10 bases left in between.

The chain has TRBV19 and TRBJ2-3, with D possibly being TRBD1 (5 bases). V gave up 3 bases and J gave up 6 bases, with 19 bases separating them. The CDR3 extends over 16 amino acids. CDR1 LNHDA and CDR2 SQIVND come from the germline V gene (reference sequence). CDR3 in amino acids: CASSISTGAFVDTQYF. As DNA, the CDR3 is TGTGCCAGTAGTATCTCAACAGGTGCTTTCGTGGATACGCAGTATTTT.

The rearrangement uses TRBV28 and TRBJ2-7; TRBD1 matches 7 bases. Germline V gives CDR1 MDHEN, CDR2 SYDVKM. The CDR3 is made up of 15 amino acids. The V and J ends lost 8 bases and 4 bases, in that order; junction bases with no gene match: 14. The CDR3 coding sequence is TGTGCCAGCTCTTCTATCTTGAGACAGGGATACGAGCAGTACTTC. Translation gives CASSSILRQGYEQYF. Combining the CDR3 with reference TRBV28 and TRBJ2-7 gives the whole variable domain DVKVTQSSRYLVKRTGEKVFLECVQDMDHENMFWYRQDPGLGLRLIYFSYDVKMKEKGDIPEGYSVSREKKERFSLILESASTNQTSMYLCASSSILRQGYEQYFGPGTRLTVT.

This rearrangement joins TRBV6-5 to TRBJ2-3; tentatively, D is TRBD2 (7 bases). The V end lost 0 bases, the J end lost 6 bases, and 19 bases lay between the germline ends. CDR3 length: 17 residues. Germline CDR1 is MNHEY and CDR2 is SVGAGI. CDR3 DNA sequence: TGTGCCAGCAGTTACTCAGGGGGGGGGCCTGCAACCGATACGCAGTATTTT. It codes for CASSYSGGGPATDTQYF.

This clonotype was detected only once. The chain joins TRBV28 to TRBJ1-5; perhaps TRBD1 as D (6 bases). Germline loops: CDR1 MDHEN, CDR2 SYDVKM. This CDR3 contains 13 residues. V was cut by 6 bases and J by 3 bases, with 9 bases left in between. The CDR3 loop is CASRTGLNQPQHF. The CDR3 bases are TGTGCCAGCAGGACAGGACTCAATCAGCCCCAGCATTTT. Full variable domain (missing parts from reference TRBV28 and TRBJ1-5): DVKVTQSSRYLVKRTGEKVFLECVQDMDHENMFWYRQDPGLGLRLIYFSYDVKMKEKGDIPEGYSVSREKKERFSLILESASTNQTSMYLCASRTGLNQPQHFGDGTRLSIL.

This clonotype showed up many times. V is TRBV12-3 or TRBV12-4 and J is TRBJ2-5; maybe TRBD2 (7 bases). V was pared by 7 bases and J by 4 bases, with 19 bases between. The CDR3 has 15 residues. CDR3 DNA sequence: TGTGCCAGCACTAGACATGGGGGCGGGGGAGAGACCCAGTACTTC. Its translation is CASTRHGGGGETQYF.